This T cell receptor beta chain was recovered during a study of T cell responses to AZD1222 COVID-19 vaccine. Sequenced by immunoSEQ multiplex PCR; TCRdb stores in-frame clones only, minus some. The data contain 130,000 to 150,000 clones, roughly 94% of them seen just once; the ten biggest clones take up 1.5% to 2%. This CDR3 region has 15 residues. The germline V gene has CDR1 KGHSH and CDR2 LQKENI. Trimming removed 6 bases at V and 4 bases at J, with 18 bases between. There are a few counts of this clone. The chain is built from TRBV18 and TRBJ2-5; no reliable D call. This specimen was peripheral blood, taken on day 0 of AZD1222 vaccination. This TCR was sampled from an adult in good health. Here the CDR3 reads CASSSGPTSGETQYF. The CDR3 DNA is TGTGCCAGCTCTTCGGGCCCAACCTCAGGAGAGACCCAGTACTTC.